This T cell receptor beta chain was documented in a study of T cell responses to AZD1222 COVID-19 vaccine. Clones were read by immunoSEQ multiplex PCR, and TCRdb kept only the in-frame ones, dropping some. Of 200,000 or so clones listed, about 94% were seen once; the top ten hold more than 0.8%. CDR1 is MDHEN and CDR2 is SYDVKM in the germline V gene. The CDR3 spans 12 residues. Trimming removed 7 bases at V and 7 bases at J, with 11 bases between. The receptor was derived from an adult who received the AZD1222 COVID-19 vaccine. The genes are TRBV28 and TRBJ2-1; unclear D gene. Sample: peripheral blood, taken 28 days after the second AZD1222 dose. CDR3 protein: CASNGNRNEQFF. The DNA of the CDR3 is TGTGCCAGCAATGGCAATAGGAATGAGCAGTTCTTC.